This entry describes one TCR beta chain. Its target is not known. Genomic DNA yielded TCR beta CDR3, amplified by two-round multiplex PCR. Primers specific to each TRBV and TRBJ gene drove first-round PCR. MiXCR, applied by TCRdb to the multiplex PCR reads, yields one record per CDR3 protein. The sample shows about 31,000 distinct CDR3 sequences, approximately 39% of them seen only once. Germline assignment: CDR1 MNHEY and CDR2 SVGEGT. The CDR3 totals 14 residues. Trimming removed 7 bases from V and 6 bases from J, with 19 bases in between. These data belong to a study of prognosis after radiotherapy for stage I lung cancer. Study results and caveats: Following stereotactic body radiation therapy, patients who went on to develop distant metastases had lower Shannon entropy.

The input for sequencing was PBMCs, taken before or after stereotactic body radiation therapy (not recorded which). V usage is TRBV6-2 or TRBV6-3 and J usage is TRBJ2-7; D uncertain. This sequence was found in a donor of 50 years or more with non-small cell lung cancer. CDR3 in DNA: TGTGCCAGCATGGAACCGGGTCAACCCTCCGAGCAGTACTTC. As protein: CASMEPGQPSEQYF.